This T cell receptor beta chain comes out of a study of T-cell reconstitution after alpha-beta-depleted transplantation in children. Unique molecular identifiers featured in how the TCRbeta library was prepared. TCRdb recomputed calls from the PCR reads with MiXCR, one row per CDR3 protein. Here the sample spans about 640,000 distinct CDR3 sequences, 15% to 20% being singletons. V lost 1 base and J 8 bases, leaving 0 bases between the germline ends. Germline V gene sequence: CDR1 SEHNR, CDR2 FQNEAQ (reference sequence). This CDR3 contains 10 residues. The chain employs TRBV7-9 and TRBJ2-1, with D unresolved. This material consisted of PBMCs from the stem cell graft donor, taken from the stem cell graft. The receptor comes from a human donor who donated a stem cell graft to a child with acute myeloid leukemia. CDR3 in amino acids: CASSLDEQFF. The CDR3, as DNA: TGTGCCAGCAGCTTAGATGAGCAGTTCTTC.